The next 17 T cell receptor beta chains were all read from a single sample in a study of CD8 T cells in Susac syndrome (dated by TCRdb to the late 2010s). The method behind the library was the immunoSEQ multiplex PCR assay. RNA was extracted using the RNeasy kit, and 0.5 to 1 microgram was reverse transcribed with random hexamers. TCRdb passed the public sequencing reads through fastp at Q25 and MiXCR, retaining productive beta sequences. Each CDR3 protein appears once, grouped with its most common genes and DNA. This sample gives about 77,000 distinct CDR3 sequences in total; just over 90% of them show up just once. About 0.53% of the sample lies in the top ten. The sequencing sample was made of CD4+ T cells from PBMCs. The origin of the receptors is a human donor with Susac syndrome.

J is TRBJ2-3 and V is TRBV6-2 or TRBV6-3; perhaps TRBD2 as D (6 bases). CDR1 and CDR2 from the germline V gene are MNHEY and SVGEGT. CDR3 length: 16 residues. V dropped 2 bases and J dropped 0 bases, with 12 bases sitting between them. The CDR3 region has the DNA TGTGCCAGCAGTTACGGAGGCGGGATGAGCACAGATACGCAGTATTTT. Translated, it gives CASSYGGGMSTDTQYF.

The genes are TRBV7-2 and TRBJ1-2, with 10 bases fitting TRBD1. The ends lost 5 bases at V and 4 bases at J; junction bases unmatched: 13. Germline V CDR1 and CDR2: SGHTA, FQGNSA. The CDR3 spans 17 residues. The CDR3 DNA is TGTGCCAGCAGCCTAGGAACCATGGGACAGGGGTCCTATGGCTACACCTTC. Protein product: CASSLGTMGQGSYGYTF.

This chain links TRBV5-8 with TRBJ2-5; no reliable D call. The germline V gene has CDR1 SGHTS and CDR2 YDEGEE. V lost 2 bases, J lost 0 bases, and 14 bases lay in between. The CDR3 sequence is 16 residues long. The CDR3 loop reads CASSLFIGKDQETQYF. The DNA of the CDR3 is TGTGCCAGCAGCTTATTTATAGGGAAAGACCAAGAGACCCAGTACTTC.

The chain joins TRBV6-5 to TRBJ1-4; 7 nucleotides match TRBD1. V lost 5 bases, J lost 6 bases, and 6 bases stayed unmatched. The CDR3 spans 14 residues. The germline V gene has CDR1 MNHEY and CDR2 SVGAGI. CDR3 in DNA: TGTGCCAGCAGTCGAGGGGGCTGGGATGAAAAACTGTTTTTT. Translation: CASSRGGWDEKLFF.

CDR3 protein: CASSEAGQGSGSPLHF. DNA of the CDR3: TGTGCCAGCAGTGAGGCGGGACAGGGATCGGGTTCACCCCTCCACTTT. The chain joins TRBV2 to TRBJ1-6, with 9 bases lining up with TRBD1. The CDR3 loop spans 16 amino acids. V shed 3 bases, J shed 9 bases, and the junction held 9 bases outside the gene matches. The V gene's germline CDR1 is SNHLY and CDR2 FYNNEI.

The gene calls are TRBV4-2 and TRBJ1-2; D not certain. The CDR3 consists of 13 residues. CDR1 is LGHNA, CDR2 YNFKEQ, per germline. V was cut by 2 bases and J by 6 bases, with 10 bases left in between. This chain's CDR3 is CASSQQGKDGYTF. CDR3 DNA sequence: TGTGCCAGCAGCCAACAAGGGAAGGATGGCTACACCTTC.

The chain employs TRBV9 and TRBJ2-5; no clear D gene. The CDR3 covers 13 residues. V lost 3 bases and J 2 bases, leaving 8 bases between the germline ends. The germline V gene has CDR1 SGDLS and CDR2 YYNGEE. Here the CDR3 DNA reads TGTGCCAGCAGCGGCATCTCGCAAGAGACCCAGTACTTC. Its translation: CASSGISQETQYF.

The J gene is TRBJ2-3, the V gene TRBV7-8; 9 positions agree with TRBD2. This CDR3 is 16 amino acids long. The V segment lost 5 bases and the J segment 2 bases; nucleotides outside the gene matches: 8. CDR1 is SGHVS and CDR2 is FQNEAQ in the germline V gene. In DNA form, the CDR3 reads TGTGCCAGCAGCCCCAGGGCGGGGGGGAACACAGATACGCAGTATTTT. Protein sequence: CASSPRAGGNTDTQYF.

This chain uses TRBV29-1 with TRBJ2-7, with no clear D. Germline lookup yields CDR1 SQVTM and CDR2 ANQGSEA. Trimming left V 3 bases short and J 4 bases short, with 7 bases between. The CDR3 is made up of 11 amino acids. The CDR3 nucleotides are TGCAGCGTTGACTACGGGTACGAGCAGTACTTC. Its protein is CSVDYGYEQYF.

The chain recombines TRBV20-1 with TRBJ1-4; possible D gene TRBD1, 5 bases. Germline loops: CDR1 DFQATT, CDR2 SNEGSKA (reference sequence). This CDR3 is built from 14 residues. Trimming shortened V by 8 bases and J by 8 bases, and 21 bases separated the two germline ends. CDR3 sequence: CSTRKGVGGEKLFF. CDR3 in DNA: TGCAGTACCAGGAAAGGGGTGGGAGGAGAAAAACTGTTTTTT.

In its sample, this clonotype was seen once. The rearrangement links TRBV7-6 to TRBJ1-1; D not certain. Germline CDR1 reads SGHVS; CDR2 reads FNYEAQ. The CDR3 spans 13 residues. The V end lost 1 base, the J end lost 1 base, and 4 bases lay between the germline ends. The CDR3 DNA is TGTGCCAGCAGCTTAGAACAGAACACTGAAGCTTTCTTT. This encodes CASSLEQNTEAFF.

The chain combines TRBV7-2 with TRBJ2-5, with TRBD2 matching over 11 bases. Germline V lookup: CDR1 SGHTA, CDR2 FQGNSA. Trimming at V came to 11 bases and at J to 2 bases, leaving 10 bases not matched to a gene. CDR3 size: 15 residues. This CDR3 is CAGRLAGGEQETQYF. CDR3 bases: TGTGCCGGAAGATTAGCGGGAGGGGAACAAGAGACCCAGTACTTC.

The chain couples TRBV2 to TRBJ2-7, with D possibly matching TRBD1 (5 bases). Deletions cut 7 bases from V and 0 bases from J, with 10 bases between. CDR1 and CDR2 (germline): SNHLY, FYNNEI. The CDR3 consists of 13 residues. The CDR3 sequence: CASKADSSYEQYF. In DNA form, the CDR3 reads TGTGCCAGCAAAGCTGACAGCTCCTACGAGCAGTACTTC.

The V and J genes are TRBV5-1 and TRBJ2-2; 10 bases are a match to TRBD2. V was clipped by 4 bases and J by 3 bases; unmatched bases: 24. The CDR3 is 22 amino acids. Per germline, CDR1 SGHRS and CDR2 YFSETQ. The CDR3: CASSNPGGIGKRTSGYTGELFF. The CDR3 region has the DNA TGCGCCAGCAGCAACCCTGGTGGGATTGGCAAAAGGACTAGCGGCTACACCGGGGAGCTGTTTTTT.

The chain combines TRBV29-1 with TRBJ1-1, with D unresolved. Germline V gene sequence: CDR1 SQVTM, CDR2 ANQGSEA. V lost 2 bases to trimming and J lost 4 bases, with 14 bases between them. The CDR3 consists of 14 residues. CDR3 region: CSVEFLLVSTEAFF. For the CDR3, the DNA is TGCAGCGTTGAATTTCTTCTGGTAAGCACTGAAGCTTTCTTT.

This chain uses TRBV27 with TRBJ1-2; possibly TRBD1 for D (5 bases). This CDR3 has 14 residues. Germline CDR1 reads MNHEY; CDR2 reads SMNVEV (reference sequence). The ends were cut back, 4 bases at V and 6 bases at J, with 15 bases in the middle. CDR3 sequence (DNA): TGTGCCAGCAGTTCAGGGTCCCGGTTCCATGGCTACACCTTC. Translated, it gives CASSSGSRFHGYTF.

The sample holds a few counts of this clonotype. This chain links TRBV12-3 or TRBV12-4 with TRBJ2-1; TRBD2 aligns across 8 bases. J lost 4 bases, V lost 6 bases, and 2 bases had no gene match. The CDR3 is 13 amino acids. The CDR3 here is CASRTSEYNEQFF. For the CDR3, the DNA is TGTGCCAGCAGGACTAGCGAGTACAATGAGCAGTTCTTC.